This TCR beta chain was identified during a study of shared clonotypes between healthy human individuals. Study-wide results and limits: Donor clonotype sharing was expected to depend on sequencing depth. Non-shared clonotypes were found to have lower generation probabilities than the clonotypes that were shared by all four of the sorted-subset donors.

The table came from immunoSEQ multiplex PCR; TCRdb's copy has only in-frame clones and leaves some out. The table records 650,000 to 800,000 clones, roughly 72% of them present only once. Only Caucasian adults living in Nashville, Tennessee made up the donor group. For this clone: Antigen: not known.

The CDR3 runs to 17 residues. From germline, CDR1 is SGHNT and CDR2 YYREEE (reference sequence). Germline trimming cut 0 bases from V and 1 base from J; bases unmatched to any gene: 6. Sequencing was done on a sample of memory CD4+ T cells sorted from blood. Stated subset: CD45RA-negative fraction. The rearrangement uses TRBV5-4 and TRBJ2-2, with 7 nucleotides matching TRBD1. This TCR derives from a woman aged 25 to 39 in good health. The CDR3 DNA follows: TGTGCCAGCAGCTTGGAAGTGGGACAGATGAACACCGGGGAGCTGTTTTTT. Its translation: CASSLEVGQMNTGELFF.